A selection of T cell receptor beta chains follows, all from one sample in a study of T cells in Graves' hyperthyroidism and ophthalmopathy. One entry per CDR3 protein, called by TCRdb with MiXCR from the multiplex PCR reads. The sample lists over 250,000 distinct CDR3 sequences, roughly 20% seen once, with roughly 60% in the top ten. The source material was blood. These receptors all come from a man aged 30 to 45 with Graves' ophthalmopathy. CDR3s include the opening cysteine and the closing phenylalanine or tryptophan. D genes are given only for firm matches. Clone sizes are given selectively: once, few, many, or a class where the clone is expanded.

v_gene	d_gene	abundance	j_gene	CDR3aa	CDR3nt
TRBV10-3	TRBD1	few	TRBJ2-1	CAISEFLGQGFYNEQFF	TGTGCCATCAGTGAGTTTTTGGGACAGGGGTTCTACAATGAGCAGTTCTTC
TRBV12-5	NA	few	TRBJ2-1	CASGPQYPTDEQFF	TGTGCTAGTGGCCCTCAATACCCGACGGACGAGCAGTTCTTC
TRBV12-5	TRBD2	few	TRBJ2-5	CASGLVLIEQVGLAGGRRETQYF	TGTGCTAGTGGTTTGGTACTGATCGAACAGGTTGGACTAGCGGGAGGGCGGCGCGAGACCCAGTACTTC
TRBV27	TRBD1	few	TRBJ1-4	CASRSGTGGFANEKLFF	TGTGCCAGCAGGTCCGGGACAGGGGGCTTCGCTAATGAAAAACTGTTTTTT
TRBV15	TRBD1	once	TRBJ2-5	CATSMDRAETQYF	TGTGCCACCAGCATGGACAGGGCGGAGACCCAGTACTTC
TRBV28	NA	many	TRBJ2-1	CASSVVGAYNEQFF	TGTGCCAGCAGCGTCGTGGGGGCCTACAATGAGCAGTTCTTC
TRBV12-3/TRBV12-4	TRBD2	many	TRBJ2-1	CASTRAGAGDNEQFF	TGTGCCAGCACCCGGGCGGGAGCGGGCGACAATGAGCAGTTCTTC
TRBV7-2	NA	NA	TRBJ2-7	CASSPWGRSDEQYF	TGTGCCAGCAGCCCCTGGGGCAGGAGCGACGAGCAGTACTTC
TRBV20-1	NA	many	TRBJ2-1	CSASGNSRVVINEQFF	TGCAGTGCTAGTGGTAATAGTAGGGTGGTTATCAATGAGCAGTTCTTC
TRBV12-3/TRBV12-4	NA	few	TRBJ1-5	CASSLAEPQHF	TGTGCCAGCAGTTTAGCGGAGCCCCAGCATTTT
TRBV20-1	TRBD2	few	TRBJ2-1	CSAHSGSHNEQFF	TGCAGTGCTCATAGCGGGAGCCACAATGAGCAGTTCTTC
TRBV24-1	TRBD1	NA	TRBJ1-2	CATSDTLDRGPNGYTF	TGTGCCACCAGTGATACTTTGGACAGGGGTCCCAATGGCTACACCTTC
TRBV7-2	NA	many	TRBJ2-5	CASSLVSAGPQETQYF	TGTGCCAGCAGCTTAGTTTCGGCGGGCCCCCAAGAGACCCAGTACTTC
TRBV7-3	NA	NA	TRBJ1-6	CASSNGGENSPLHF	TGTGCCAGCAGCAATGGTGGGGAGAATTCACCCCTCCACTTT
TRBV19	NA	few	TRBJ2-7	CASSIWGDTSRREQYF	TGTGCCAGTAGTATTTGGGGGGACACTTCCCGTCGGGAGCAGTACTTC
TRBV11-3	NA	few	TRBJ1-4	CASSPGGIEGKLFF	TGTGCCAGCAGCCCGGGGGGGATCGAGGGAAAACTGTTTTTT
TRBV2	NA	NA	TRBJ1-6	CASREGVGSPLHF	TGTGCCAGCAGAGAGGGGGTAGGGTCACCCCTCCACTTT
TRBV4-1	NA	NA	TRBJ2-1	CASSQDPGQPYNEQFF	TGCGCCAGCAGCCAAGATCCAGGACAGCCATACAATGAGCAGTTCTTC
TRBV2	NA	few	TRBJ1-2	CASSPSLVGYTF	TGTGCCAGCAGTCCTAGCCTTGTTGGCTACACCTTC
TRBV2	TRBD2	many	TRBJ2-7	CASYGTSGRATRGEQYF	TGTGCCAGCTATGGGACTAGCGGGAGGGCCACCAGGGGAGAGCAGTACTTC
TRBV10-1	NA	NA	TRBJ1-1	CASSDGGEAFF	TGCGCCAGCAGTGACGGGGGGGAAGCTTTCTTT
TRBV28	NA	few	TRBJ2-5	CASRPGGKAETQYF	TGTGCCAGCAGACCTGGGGGGAAAGCGGAGACCCAGTACTTC
TRBV12-3/TRBV12-4	TRBD2	many	TRBJ2-7	CASSFGREGRNEQYF	TGTGCCAGCAGTTTTGGACGGGAGGGCCGGAACGAGCAGTACTTC
TRBV5-1	TRBD1	few	TRBJ1-4	CASSLARGGGTNEKLFF	TGCGCCAGCAGCTTGGCCAGGGGAGGGGGCACTAATGAAAAACTGTTTTTT
TRBV6-2/TRBV6-3	NA	NA	TRBJ1-2	CASSYSDNYGYTF	TGTGCCAGCAGTTACTCGGACAACTATGGCTACACCTTC
TRBV20-1	NA	NA	TRBJ1-5	CSASGTAGGPQHF	TGCAGTGCTAGTGGTACTGCCGGTGGACCCCAGCATTTT